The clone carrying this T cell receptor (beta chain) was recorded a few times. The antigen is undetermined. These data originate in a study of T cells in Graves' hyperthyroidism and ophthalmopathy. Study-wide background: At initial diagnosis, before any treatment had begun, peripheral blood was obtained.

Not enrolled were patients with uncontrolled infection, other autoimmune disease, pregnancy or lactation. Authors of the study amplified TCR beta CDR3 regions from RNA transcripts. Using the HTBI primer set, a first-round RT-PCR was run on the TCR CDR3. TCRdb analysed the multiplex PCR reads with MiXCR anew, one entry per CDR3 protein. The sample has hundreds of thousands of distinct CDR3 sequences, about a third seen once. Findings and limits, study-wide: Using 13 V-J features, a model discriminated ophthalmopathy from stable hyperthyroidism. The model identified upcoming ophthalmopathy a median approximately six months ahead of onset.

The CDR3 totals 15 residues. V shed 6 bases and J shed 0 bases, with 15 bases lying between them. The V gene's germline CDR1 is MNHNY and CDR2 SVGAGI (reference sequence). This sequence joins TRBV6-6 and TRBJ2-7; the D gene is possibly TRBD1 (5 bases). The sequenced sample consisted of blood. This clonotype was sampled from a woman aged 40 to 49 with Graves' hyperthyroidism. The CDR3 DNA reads TGTGCCAGCAGCCGCTACGGACAACTCTCCTACGAGCAGTACTTC. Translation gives CASSRYGQLSYEQYF.